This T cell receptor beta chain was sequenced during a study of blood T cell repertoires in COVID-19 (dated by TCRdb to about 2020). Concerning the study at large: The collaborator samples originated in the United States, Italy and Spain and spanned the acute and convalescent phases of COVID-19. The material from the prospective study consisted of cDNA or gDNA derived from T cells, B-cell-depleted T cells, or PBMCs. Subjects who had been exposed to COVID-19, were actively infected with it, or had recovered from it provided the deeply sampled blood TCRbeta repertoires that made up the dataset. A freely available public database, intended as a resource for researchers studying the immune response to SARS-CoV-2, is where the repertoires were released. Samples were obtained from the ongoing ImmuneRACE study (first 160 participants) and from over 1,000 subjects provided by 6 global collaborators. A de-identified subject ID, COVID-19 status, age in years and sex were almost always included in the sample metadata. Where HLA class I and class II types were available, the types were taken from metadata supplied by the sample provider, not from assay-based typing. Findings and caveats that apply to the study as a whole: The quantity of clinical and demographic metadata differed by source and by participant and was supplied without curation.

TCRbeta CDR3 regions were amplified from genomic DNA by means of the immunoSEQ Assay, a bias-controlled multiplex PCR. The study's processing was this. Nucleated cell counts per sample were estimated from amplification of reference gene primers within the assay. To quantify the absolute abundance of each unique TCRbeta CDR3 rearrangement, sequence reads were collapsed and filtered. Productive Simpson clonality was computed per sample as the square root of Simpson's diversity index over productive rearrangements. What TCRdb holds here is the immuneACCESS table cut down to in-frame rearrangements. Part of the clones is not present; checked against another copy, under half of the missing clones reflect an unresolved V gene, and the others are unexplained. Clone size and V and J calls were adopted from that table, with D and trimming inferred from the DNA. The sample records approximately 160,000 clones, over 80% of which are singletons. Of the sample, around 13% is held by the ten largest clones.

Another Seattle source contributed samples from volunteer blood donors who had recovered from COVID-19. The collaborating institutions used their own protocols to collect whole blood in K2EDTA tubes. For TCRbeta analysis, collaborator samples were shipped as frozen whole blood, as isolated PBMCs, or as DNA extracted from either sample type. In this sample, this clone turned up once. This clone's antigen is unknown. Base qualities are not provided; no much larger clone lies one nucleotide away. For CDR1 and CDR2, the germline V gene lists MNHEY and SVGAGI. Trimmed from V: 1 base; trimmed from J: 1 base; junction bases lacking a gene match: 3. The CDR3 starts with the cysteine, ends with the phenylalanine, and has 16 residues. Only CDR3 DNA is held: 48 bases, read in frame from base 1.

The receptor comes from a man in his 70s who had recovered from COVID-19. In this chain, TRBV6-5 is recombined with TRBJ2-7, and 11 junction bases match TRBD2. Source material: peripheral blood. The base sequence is TGTGCCAGCAGTTACTGGGGGACTAGCGGATCCTACGAGCAGTACTTC. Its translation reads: CASSYWGTSGSYEQYF.